Below, one T cell receptor (beta chain) is given with its context. What it binds is not known. These data belong to a study of shared clonotypes between healthy human individuals. The wider study: Donor composition was two women and a few men, aged 18 to 49.

Study conclusions and caveats: The sharing of roughly 5% of naive CD4 clonotypes was seen across several donors. Larger richness was generally estimated for naive than memory subsets.

In the source study's methods: From ImmunoSEQ came sequences covering only the junction and carrying no quality scores, so filtering differed. Here immunoSEQ multiplex PCR was the method, and the copy in TCRdb shows in-frame clones only, minus some. V and J calls and clone size are copied from that table; D and trimming were computed from the DNA. Among about 600,000 clones listed, roughly 96% were seen once. Selected positively for CCR7 and CD45RO-negative, naive CD8 cells excluded terminally differentiated effector memory CD45RA+ cells. Specimen: naive CD8+ T cells sorted from blood. The TCR originated in a woman between 25 and 40 years old in good health.

CDR3 sequence: CASWSQTGAGGDGLGQFF. The CDR3 DNA is TGTGCCAGCTGGTCCCAGACCGGGGCGGGAGGGGACGGGTTAGGGCAGTTCTTC. The gene calls are TRBV27 and TRBJ2-1, with TRBD2 identical over 9 bases. The CDR3 totals 18 residues. Germline-derived CDR1 and CDR2 are MNHEY and SMNVEV (reference sequence). V shed 8 bases, J shed 12 bases, and the junction held 26 bases outside the gene matches.